This passage covers 27 T cell receptor beta chains from one sample sequenced in a study of cytomegalovirus exposure and HLA in healthy donors. With 60 Vbeta and 13 Jbeta primers, the PCR was carried out. Sequenced by immunoSEQ multiplex PCR; TCRdb stores in-frame clones only, minus some. The sample shows approximately 40,000 clones, roughly 76% of them seen only once. Sequenced input: PBMCs. The receptors here all came from a woman aged 40 to 50 in good health and CMV-seronegative.

The genes are TRBV5-4 and TRBJ2-3, with 9 nucleotides matching TRBD1. This CDR3 is 14 amino acids long. With 4 bases clipped from V and 6 bases from J, the junction kept 6 bases outside the gene matches. The germline V gene has CDR1 SGHNT and CDR2 YYREEE (reference sequence). The CDR3 coding sequence is TGTGCCAGCAGCACCCGACAGGGGGAGGATACGCAGTATTTT. Amino acid sequence: CASSTRQGEDTQYF. Full variable domain (remainder filled in from reference TRBV5-4 and TRBJ2-3): ETGVTQSPTHLIKTRGQQVTLRCSSQSGHNTVSWYQQALGQGPQFIFQYYREEENGRGNFPPRFSGLQFPNYSSELNVNALELDDSALYLCASSTRQGEDTQYFGPGTRLTVL.

This clone was observed once. V and J are TRBV19 and TRBJ1-1; maybe TRBD1 (5 bases). V dropped 10 bases and J dropped 4 bases, with 19 bases sitting between them. This CDR3 contains 14 residues. Germline V CDR1 and CDR2: LNHDA, SQIVND (reference sequence). Written as DNA, the CDR3 is TGTGCCACCAGGGAGGGGCCGGGGGGCACTGAAGCTTTCTTT. Translating gives CATREGPGGTEAFF.

The rearrangement uses TRBV20-1 and TRBJ1-1; the D is unclear. Trimming cost V 4 bases and J 10 bases, with 13 bases left between them. Germline V CDR1 and CDR2: DFQATT, SNEGSKA (reference sequence). The CDR3 has 11 amino acids. The CDR3 spells CSAKIDLRAFF. CDR3 DNA sequence: TGCAGTGCTAAAATTGATTTGAGAGCTTTCTTT.

The V gene is TRBV28, the J gene TRBJ1-2, with 7 bases matching TRBD1. In germline, CDR1 is MDHEN, CDR2 SYDVKM. The CDR3 runs 12 residues. After removal of 11 bases from V and 2 bases from J, the junction contained 5 bases not matched to a gene. CDR3 coding DNA: TGTGCCGCCGCACAGGGGAACTATGGCTACACCTTC. Protein sequence: CAAAQGNYGYTF.

About this clone itself: Here the CDR3 omits its conserved ending phenylalanine or tryptophan, so a read error is the likely source. The chain uses TRBV2 and TRBJ2-2; 8 nucleotides align to TRBD2. This CDR3 has 15 residues. Germline assignment: CDR1 SNHLY and CDR2 FYNNEI. The J segment lost 6 bases and the V segment lost 3 bases, leaving 6 bases of the junction unmatched. DNA of the CDR3: TGTGCCAGCAGTGACAGTCCGGGGGGGTCCGGGGAGCTGTTTGTT. Protein product: CASSDSPGGSGELFV.

The chain has TRBV28 and TRBJ2-2; D may be TRBD1 (6 bases). Trimming cost V 5 bases and J 8 bases, with 9 bases left between them. The CDR3 is made up of 12 amino acids. The germline CDR1 and CDR2 sequences are MDHEN and SYDVKM. In nucleotides, the CDR3 is TGTGCCAGCAGTCAGGGGCTTGGGGAGCTGTTTTTT. Translating it yields CASSQGLGELFF.

V is TRBV5-1 and J is TRBJ2-3, with TRBD1 matching 7 bases. Germline V gene sequence: CDR1 SGHRS, CDR2 YFSETQ. This CDR3 comprises 15 residues. The ends lost 0 bases at V and 4 bases at J; junction bases unmatched: 5. The CDR3 reads CASSLAEGAADTQYF. CDR3 in DNA: TGCGCCAGCAGCTTGGCCGAGGGGGCGGCAGATACGCAGTATTTT.

This clone appeared once. The chain carries TRBV5-4 and TRBJ2-1; possibly TRBD2 for D (6 bases). CDR1 and CDR2 from the germline V gene are SGHNT and YYREEE (reference sequence). The V and J ends lost 4 bases and 5 bases respectively, with 16 bases between them. This CDR3 has 15 amino acids. In DNA form, the CDR3 reads TGTGCCAGCAGCAGGGACTCCACCTATAACAATGAGCAGTTCTTC. Translated: CASSRDSTYNNEQFF.

V gene TRBV15 combines with J gene TRBJ1-5; D gene unclear. Trimming took off 0 bases at V and 6 bases at J, with 9 bases between the two ends. The CDR3 is made up of 14 amino acids. The germline CDR1 and CDR2 sequences are LNHNV and YYDKDF (reference sequence). CDR3 region: CATSRDSRLQPQHF. In nucleotides, the CDR3 is TGTGCCACCAGCAGAGATTCTCGTCTTCAGCCCCAGCATTTT. The complete variable domain, with remaining parts taken from reference TRBV15 and TRBJ1-5, reads DAMVIQNPRYQVTQFGKPVTLSCSQTLNHNVMYWYQQKSSQAPKLLFHYYDKDFNNEADTPDNFQSRRPNTSFCFLDIRSPGLGDTAMYLCATSRDSRLQPQHFGDGTRLSIL.

This chain uses TRBV7-9 with TRBJ2-3; 12 positions agree with TRBD2. Per germline, CDR1 SEHNR and CDR2 FQNEAQ (reference sequence). The CDR3 runs to 15 residues. Trimming took 5 bases from V and 8 from J; bases not matched to a gene: 8. The CDR3: CASSTLAGGISTQYF. The CDR3 DNA reads as TGTGCCAGCAGCACCCTAGCGGGGGGGATCAGTACGCAGTATTTT.

This chain uses TRBV5-4 with TRBJ2-5, with D possibly matching TRBD1 (5 bases). Trimming left V 3 bases short and J 3 bases short, with 9 bases between. This CDR3 comprises 13 residues. CDR1 is SGHNT, CDR2 YYREEE, per germline (reference sequence). DNA for the CDR3: TGTGCCAGCAGCTGGACAAGGGAAGAGACCCAGTACTTC. Protein product: CASSWTREETQYF.

The V and J genes are TRBV29-1 and TRBJ1-1; 7 positions match TRBD1. The CDR3 runs 16 residues. CDR1 SQVTM and CDR2 ANQGSEA come from the germline V gene. With 4 bases clipped from V and 1 base from J, the junction kept 12 bases outside the gene matches. The CDR3 bases are TGCAGCGTTGGAGGGGGCATCGGGGAATGGAACACTGAAGCTTTCTTT. Translated, it gives CSVGGGIGEWNTEAFF.

The sample holds one count of this clone. DNA for the CDR3: TGTGCCAGCAGCTTATTGGAGGGTGAAGGAACTGAAGCTTTCTTT. Its protein product is CASSLLEGEGTEAFF. The rearrangement uses TRBV7-9 and TRBJ1-1; D remains unclear. Per the germline V gene, CDR1 is SEHNR and CDR2 is FQNEAQ (reference sequence). CDR3 size: 15 residues. Trimming pared 2 bases from V and 5 bases from J, leaving 15 bases between.

The chain links TRBV5-6 to TRBJ1-3; 7 bases map to TRBD1. Losses at the gene ends were 3 bases for V and 0 bases for J; bases not matched to a gene: 12. The germline V gene has CDR1 SGHDT and CDR2 YYEEEE. The CDR3 is made up of 18 amino acids. Written as DNA, the CDR3 is TGTGCCAGCAGCTCGGGTCCCGGGACAGCGCACTCTGGAAACACCATATATTTT. It is translated as CASSSGPGTAHSGNTIYF.

This clone occurred a few times. The chain links TRBV11-2 to TRBJ2-2; unclear D gene. The CDR3 sequence is 13 residues long. The ends were cut back, 3 bases at V and 0 bases at J, with 2 bases in the middle. The germline gives CDR1 SGHAT, CDR2 FQNNGV. The CDR3 nucleotides read TGTGCCAGCAGCTTCACGAACACCGGGGAGCTGTTTTTT. This translates into CASSFTNTGELFF.

V and J are TRBV2 and TRBJ2-1; TRBD1 matches 9 bases. This CDR3 region has 13 residues. Germline trimming cut 4 bases from V and 8 bases from J; bases unmatched to any gene: 3. Germline V CDR1 and CDR2: SNHLY, FYNNEI. CDR3 bases: TGTGCCAGCAGTGGACAGGGGGTCGATGAGCAGTTCTTC. It translates to CASSGQGVDEQFF.

This chain links TRBV9 with TRBJ1-5; D is possibly TRBD1 (5 bases). Trimming stripped 0 bases from V and 0 bases from J, with 10 bases between. This CDR3 is 16 amino acids long. In germline, CDR1 is SGDLS, CDR2 YYNGEE. Here the CDR3 reads CASSVGGGDSNQPQHF. The DNA of the CDR3 is TGTGCCAGCAGCGTAGGGGGAGGGGATAGCAATCAGCCCCAGCATTTT.

The chain links TRBV5-1 to TRBJ2-5; D may be TRBD1 (6 bases). V was clipped by 4 bases and J by 5 bases, with 18 bases between them. This CDR3 comprises 15 residues. The V gene's germline CDR1 is SGHRS and CDR2 YFSETQ. The CDR3 loop reads CASSTSTGGSETQYF. Here the CDR3 DNA reads TGCGCCAGCAGCACATCGACAGGAGGTTCGGAGACCCAGTACTTC.

This clone has only one observation. The rearrangement joins TRBV6-1 to TRBJ2-2; 8 nucleotides match TRBD2. CDR1 MNHNS and CDR2 SASEGT come from the germline V gene. Germline trimming cut 4 bases from V and 3 bases from J; bases unmatched to any gene: 4. The CDR3 is 15 amino acids. In nucleotides, the CDR3 is TGTGCCAGCAGTGGGGCGGGGGGATACACCGGGGAGCTGTTTTTT. Protein sequence: CASSGAGGYTGELFF.

This clone was seen a handful of times. The rearrangement links TRBV5-1 to TRBJ2-1, with 9 positions matching TRBD1. The length of the CDR3 is 15 residues. CDR1 is SGHRS, CDR2 YFSETQ, per germline. Trimming took 4 bases from V and 4 from J; bases not matched to a gene: 6. CDR3 DNA sequence: TGCGCCAGCAGCACGGACAGGGGCGAGTACAATGAGCAGTTCTTC. It specifies CASSTDRGEYNEQFF. Drawing the rest from reference TRBV5-1 and TRBJ2-1, the complete variable domain is KAGVTQTPRYLIKTRGQQVTLSCSPISGHRSVSWYQQTPGQGLQFLFEYFSETQRNKGNFPGRFSGRQFSNSRSEMNVSTLELGDSALYLCASSTDRGEYNEQFFGPGTRLTVL.

CDR3 DNA sequence: TGTGCCAGCAGCTCCAGGGACAACACAGATACGCAGTATTTT. Protein product: CASSSRDNTDTQYF. This sequence joins TRBV5-4 and TRBJ2-3, with D tentatively TRBD1 (6 bases). Germline values: CDR1 SGHNT, CDR2 YYREEE (reference sequence). The V and J ends lost 3 bases and 2 bases respectively, with 10 bases between them. The CDR3 is made up of 14 amino acids.

The CDR3 DNA reads as TGTGCCAGCAGCTTAGGCAGGATGAACACTGAAGCTTTCTTT. This gives the protein CASSLGRMNTEAFF. The J gene is TRBJ1-1, the V gene TRBV7-2; D gene uncertain. Germline V gene sequence: CDR1 SGHTA, CDR2 FQGNSA. Trimming took off 1 base at V and 0 bases at J, with 6 bases between the two ends. This CDR3 spans 14 amino acids.

V gene TRBV6-5 combines with J gene TRBJ2-5; 8 positions match TRBD1. The V segment lost 6 bases and the J segment 5 bases; nucleotides outside the gene matches: 5. The CDR3 covers 13 residues. In germline, CDR1 is MNHEY, CDR2 SVGAGI. In DNA form, the CDR3 reads TGTGCCAGCAGGGCAGGGGGCCGGGAGACCCAGTACTTC. Translated: CASRAGGRETQYF.

The chain recombines TRBV19 with TRBJ1-6, with D possibly matching TRBD1 (6 bases). Germline V gene lookup returns CDR1 LNHDA and CDR2 SQIVND (reference sequence). This CDR3 is 14 amino acids long. V gave up 4 bases and J gave up 9 bases, with 13 bases separating them. Here the CDR3 DNA reads TGTGCCAGTAGTAGCAGGGGAACACCTTCACCCCTCCACTTT. Translation: CASSSRGTPSPLHF.

CDR3 nucleotides: TGTGCCAGCAGCGTGAGTCCCCGGGACACCTATGGCTACACCTTC. This codes for CASSVSPRDTYGYTF. J is TRBJ1-2 and V is TRBV9; possibly TRBD1 for D (6 bases). There are 15 residues in the CDR3. The germline gives CDR1 SGDLS, CDR2 YYNGEE. Trimming cost V 2 bases and J 4 bases, with 15 bases left between them.

CDR3 amino acids: CSVELQGARVGELFF. The CDR3, as DNA: TGCAGCGTTGAATTACAGGGGGCGCGAGTCGGGGAGCTGTTTTTT. V gene TRBV29-1 combines with J gene TRBJ2-2, with 9 bases identical to TRBD1. V was clipped by 2 bases and J by 7 bases; unmatched bases: 8. The V gene's germline CDR1 is SQVTM and CDR2 ANQGSEA. This CDR3 contains 15 residues.

The chain joins TRBV19 to TRBJ2-7; D may be TRBD1 (6 bases). Trimming left V 3 bases short and J 0 bases short, with 18 bases between. The germline V gene has CDR1 LNHDA and CDR2 SQIVND (reference sequence). The CDR3 totals 17 residues. The CDR3 coding sequence is TGTGCCAGTAGTATGCGGCAGGGGATCCCCTACTCCTACGAGCAGTACTTC. Translation gives CASSMRQGIPYSYEQYF. Full variable domain (missing parts from reference TRBV19 and TRBJ2-7): DGGITQSPKYLFRKEGQNVTLSCEQNLNHDAMYWYRQDPGQGLRLIYYSQIVNDFQKGDIAEGYSVSREKKESFPLTVTSAQKNPTAFYLCASSMRQGIPYSYEQYFGPGTRLTVT.